A selection of T cell receptor beta chains follows, all from one sample in a study of blood T cell repertoires in COVID-19. Sequenced by immunoSEQ multiplex PCR; TCRdb stores in-frame clones only, minus some. The data contain some 200,000 clones, approximately 80% of them seen just once; the ten biggest clones take up approximately 12%. What was sequenced was PBMCs or T cells enriched from blood (not recorded which). The receptors originated from a man aged 40-49 years who had recovered from COVID-19. CDR3s include the opening cysteine and the closing phenylalanine or tryptophan. The D gene is left open where the match is weak. Clone size is shown for a subset of rows, as once, few, many or a class of expanded clone.

d_gene	v_gene	j_gene	abundance	CDR3aa	CDR3nt
NA	TRBV28	TRBJ1-5	NA	CASRLAYSNQPQHF	TGTGCCAGCAGGTTGGCTTATAGCAATCAGCCCCAGCATTTT
TRBD1	TRBV19	TRBJ1-4	NA	CASSIGDSLNEKLFF	TGTGCCAGTAGTATAGGGGACAGCTTAAATGAAAAACTGTTTTTT
NA	TRBV6-1	TRBJ1-2	few	CASSEGARQNGYTF	TGTGCCAGCAGTGAAGGGGCCCGACAGAATGGCTACACCTTC
TRBD2	TRBV30	TRBJ2-1	once	CAARLAGGRGSYNEQFF	TGTGCCGCGAGACTAGCGGGAGGTAGGGGGTCCTACAATGAGCAGTTCTTC
NA	TRBV19	TRBJ1-5	NA	CASTNGDQPQHF	TGTGCCAGTACCAACGGGGATCAGCCCCAGCATTTT
TRBD1	TRBV5-4	TRBJ2-3	NA	CASSTRTGADTQYF	TGTGCCAGCAGCACGCGGACAGGGGCAGATACGCAGTATTTT
TRBD2	TRBV30	TRBJ2-7	few	CAWVGLAGEESYEQYF	TGTGCCTGGGTTGGACTAGCGGGAGAGGAGTCCTACGAGCAGTACTTC
TRBD1	TRBV10-3	TRBJ1-2	NA	CAIRDQTGDGYTF	TGTGCCATCAGGGACCAAACAGGGGATGGCTACACCTTC
TRBD1	TRBV19	TRBJ1-2	NA	CASSPGTGIATNYGYTF	TGTGCCAGTAGCCCCGGGACAGGGATAGCCACAAACTATGGCTACACCTTC
TRBD1	TRBV6-2/TRBV6-3	TRBJ2-1	NA	CASSYSTGGNEQFF	TGTGCCAGCAGTTACTCGACAGGGGGAAATGAGCAGTTCTTC
TRBD1	TRBV6-5	TRBJ1-2	NA	CASSYNRGSGGYTF	TGTGCCAGCAGTTACAACAGGGGTAGTGGTGGCTACACCTTC
TRBD1	TRBV28	TRBJ2-1	NA	CASSLRGSYNEQFF	TGTGCCAGCAGTCTCAGGGGGTCCTACAATGAGCAGTTCTTC
TRBD2	TRBV28	TRBJ2-3	NA	CASSLPALGEGSDTQYF	TGTGCCAGCAGTTTACCCGCCCTCGGGGAGGGTTCAGATACGCAGTATTTT
TRBD1	TRBV30	TRBJ1-2	NA	CAWSDTGTVYGYTF	TGTGCCTGGAGCGATACCGGGACAGTCTATGGCTACACCTTC
TRBD2	TRBV7-2	TRBJ2-1	NA	CASTPTSGAYNEQFF	TGTGCCAGTACTCCGACTAGCGGAGCCTACAATGAGCAGTTCTTC
TRBD1	TRBV6-2/TRBV6-3	TRBJ2-1	NA	CASSPPGTGVNNEQFF	TGTGCCAGCAGTCCACCCGGGACAGGGGTTAACAATGAGCAGTTCTTC
NA	TRBV4-3	TRBJ1-1	NA	CASSQVIVGDMNTEAFF	TGCGCCAGCAGCCAAGTTATAGTTGGGGACATGAACACTGAAGCTTTCTTT
NA	TRBV7-2	TRBJ2-5	NA	CASSFGETQYF	TGTGCCAGCAGCTTCGGGGAGACCCAGTACTTC
NA	TRBV7-9	TRBJ2-7	few	CASSLTSSEQYF	TGTGCCAGCAGCTTGACTAGTTCCGAGCAGTACTTC
TRBD1	TRBV6-6	TRBJ1-2	NA	CASTQGAGVGGYTF	TGTGCCAGCACCCAGGGGGCGGGCGTCGGTGGCTACACCTTC
NA	TRBV3-1/TRBV3-2	TRBJ2-1	NA	CASSQDIFPGSSYNEQFF	TGTGCCAGCAGCCAAGATATATTCCCGGGGAGCTCCTACAATGAGCAGTTCTTC
TRBD2	TRBV25-1	TRBJ2-5	NA	CASSEYSGLAGGGETQYF	TGTGCCAGCAGTGAATACTCCGGCCTAGCGGGAGGCGGAGAGACCCAGTACTTC
TRBD2	TRBV5-6	TRBJ2-1	NA	CASSLGGTRYGEQFF	TGTGCCAGCAGCTTGGGCGGGACTAGGTACGGTGAGCAGTTCTTC
TRBD1	TRBV4-3	TRBJ1-6	NA	CASSRRTGGNSPLHF	TGCGCCAGCAGCCGCCGGACAGGGGGTAATTCACCCCTCCACTTT
TRBD2	TRBV5-4	TRBJ2-1	NA	CASSQNHPAGFFYNEQFF	TGTGCCAGCAGCCAAAACCATCCAGCGGGATTTTTTTACAATGAGCAGTTCTTC
TRBD2	TRBV19	TRBJ2-2	NA	CASSLAGDTGELFF	TGTGCCAGTAGTCTAGCGGGAGATACCGGGGAGCTGTTTTTT
NA	TRBV5-1	TRBJ2-6	NA	CASSTQGSGANVLTF	TGCGCCAGCAGCACACAGGGCTCTGGGGCCAACGTCCTGACTTTC
TRBD2	TRBV7-9	TRBJ2-1	NA	CASSPSLAGPYNEQFF	TGTGCCAGCAGCCCCTCCCTAGCGGGCCCATACAATGAGCAGTTCTTC